The 23 T cell receptor beta chains listed next were all sequenced from one sample in a study of graft-versus-host responses after intestinal transplantation. This table comes from immunoSEQ multiplex PCR, and its TCRdb copy is limited to in-frame clones, with some not included. The table includes some 100,000 clones, approximately 92% detected once. No antigens are known for them. The sequenced sample was unstimulated CD8+ T cells sorted from spleen or lymph node cells, obtained before transplant. These receptors originate from a human donor who was the organ donor for an intestinal transplant.

V gene TRBV6-1 combines with J gene TRBJ1-2, with D possibly being TRBD1 (6 bases). Germline assignment: CDR1 MNHNS and CDR2 SASEGT. The CDR3 has 15 amino acids. Between the trimmed V and J ends, which lost 2 bases and 2 bases, there was a span of 12 bases. CDR3 protein: CASSEPPRGNYGYTF. In DNA, the CDR3 is TGTGCCAGCAGTGAACCCCCCAGGGGAAACTATGGCTACACCTTC.

The chain employs TRBV6-5 and TRBJ1-1, with a weak D call TRBD1 (5 bases). V was clipped by 2 bases and J by 3 bases, with 10 bases between them. Germline CDR1 MNHEY, CDR2 SVGAGI. This CDR3 region has 14 residues. CDR3: CASSYTSGYTEAFF. The CDR3 DNA follows: TGTGCCAGCAGTTACACCTCAGGGTACACTGAAGCTTTCTTT.

The chain is built from TRBV29-1 and TRBJ1-1; D not resolved. The V end was cut by 6 bases, the J end by 7 bases, with 15 bases between. The CDR3 sequence is 12 residues long. Germline V gene lookup returns CDR1 SQVTM and CDR2 ANQGSEA. CDR3 in DNA: TGCAGCGTCCCACTCCCCCCCGGTGAAGCTTTCTTT. Translation: CSVPLPPGEAFF.

The chain uses TRBV7-8 and TRBJ2-7; TRBD1 agrees at 8 bases. The CDR3 runs 15 residues. CDR1 is SGHVS, CDR2 FQNEAQ, per germline. J lost 0 bases, V lost 4 bases, and 5 bases had no gene match. CDR3 sequence reads: CASSSGQGSSYEQYF. The CDR3 DNA follows: TGTGCCAGCAGCTCCGGACAGGGATCCTCCTACGAGCAGTACTTC.

This clone is a singleton in its sample. The V gene is TRBV9, the J gene TRBJ2-7; possibly TRBD1 for D (5 bases). V was pared by 0 bases and J by 5 bases, with 12 bases between. CDR1 is SGDLS, CDR2 YYNGEE, per germline. The CDR3 sequence is 14 residues long. The CDR3 nucleotides read TGTGCCAGCAGCGTAGCCGGGCAGGGTCACGAGCAGTACTTC. Its translation is CASSVAGQGHEQYF.

The CDR3 protein is CAISGPLPAGPSPYGYTF. The CDR3 DNA is TGTGCCATCAGTGGTCCCCTCCCCGCGGGACCCTCACCTTATGGCTACACCTTC. This chain joins TRBV10-3 and TRBJ1-2; D perhaps matches TRBD1 (5 bases). Per the germline V gene, CDR1 is ENHRY and CDR2 is SYGVKD. The ends were cut back, 4 bases at V and 5 bases at J, with 26 bases in the middle. There are 18 residues in the CDR3.

The chain has TRBV13 and TRBJ2-7, with D perhaps matching TRBD2 (7 bases). Trimming removed 5 bases from V and 6 bases from J, with 20 bases in between. This CDR3 comprises 15 residues. Germline CDR1 and CDR2: PRHDT and FYEKMQ (reference sequence). The CDR3 spells CASSPGGGQGIEQYF. The CDR3 nucleotides are TGTGCCAGCAGCCCGGGGGGCGGACAAGGGATCGAGCAGTACTTC.

A remark on this clone: Different DNA sequences within this sample yield the same CDR3. The chain couples TRBV5-5 to TRBJ2-7; 9 nucleotides line up with TRBD1. This CDR3 region has 14 residues. Trimming at V came to 4 bases and at J to 2 bases, leaving 4 bases not matched to a gene. Germline values: CDR1 SGHKS, CDR2 YYEKEE (reference sequence). The CDR3 nucleotides are TGTGCCAGCAGCCCGGGACAGGGTCCCTACGAGCAGTACTTC. It is translated as CASSPGQGPYEQYF.

J is TRBJ1-5 and V is TRBV9; D is perhaps TRBD1 (6 bases). The ends were cut back, 4 bases at V and 1 base at J, with 12 bases in the middle. This CDR3 spans 15 amino acids. Germline assignment: CDR1 SGDLS and CDR2 YYNGEE. Here the CDR3 reads CASSRGGASNQPQHF. The CDR3 coding sequence is TGTGCCAGCAGCCGCGGGGGGGCAAGCAATCAGCCCCAGCATTTT.

This clone occurred a few times. The gene calls are TRBV5-1 and TRBJ1-2; no definite D call. CDR3 length: 13 residues. The germline V gene encodes CDR1 SGHRS and CDR2 YFSETQ. Trimming shortened V by 0 bases and J by 5 bases, and 8 bases separated the two germline ends. In DNA form, the CDR3 reads TGCGCCAGCAGCTTGGAGCGTCCTTATGGCTACACCTTC. This translates into CASSLERPYGYTF. Complete variable domain (other parts from reference TRBV5-1 and TRBJ1-2): KAGVTQTPRYLIKTRGQQVTLSCSPISGHRSVSWYQQTPGQGLQFLFEYFSETQRNKGNFPGRFSGRQFSNSRSEMNVSTLELGDSALYLCASSLERPYGYTFGSGTRLTVV.

The chain links TRBV4-1 to TRBJ1-2; D uncertain. V lost 0 bases to trimming and J lost 4 bases, with 9 bases between them. CDR3 size: 14 residues. The germline CDR1 and CDR2 sequences are MGHRA and YSYEKL. The CDR3 DNA follows: TGCGCCAGCAGCCAAGATCGGGGATCCTATGGCTACACCTTC. Its translation is CASSQDRGSYGYTF.

This clone showed up just a few times. The J gene is TRBJ2-2, the V gene TRBV5-6; perhaps TRBD1 as D (5 bases). This CDR3 region has 16 residues. The V gene's germline CDR1 is SGHDT and CDR2 YYEEEE. Deletions cut 4 bases from V and 6 bases from J, with 19 bases between. CDR3 in DNA: TGTGCCAGCAGCGCGCCTAGGCAGGGCCGGGCCGGGGAGCTGTTTTTT. Protein product: CASSAPRQGRAGELFF.

The rearrangement joins TRBV18 to TRBJ2-2; TRBD1 is a possible D gene (6 bases). The CDR3 spans 15 residues. The V gene's germline CDR1 is KGHSH and CDR2 LQKENI. Trimming pared 7 bases from V and 4 bases from J, leaving 16 bases between. The CDR3, as DNA: TGTGCCAGCTACACGATAGTAGGGGGCACCGGGGAGCTGTTTTTT. Translated: CASYTIVGGTGELFF.

The chain links TRBV5-4 to TRBJ2-3, with D uncertain. This CDR3 has 15 amino acids. Germline V gives CDR1 SGHNT, CDR2 YYREEE (reference sequence). V was trimmed by 4 bases and J by 7 bases, leaving 19 bases between them. The CDR3 nucleotides read TGTGCCAGCAGCCGATACGGTTACCACCCTCATACGCAGTATTTT. Encoded protein: CASSRYGYHPHTQYF.

V and J are TRBV7-9 and TRBJ2-5; TRBD1 is a possible D gene (5 bases). Germline V gene lookup returns CDR1 SEHNR and CDR2 FQNEAQ (reference sequence). This CDR3 comprises 14 residues. V dropped 0 bases and J dropped 5 bases, with 10 bases sitting between them. DNA for the CDR3: TGTGCCAGCAGCTTAGCGGGGCTAGTGGAGACCCAGTACTTC. Translating it yields CASSLAGLVETQYF.

The V gene is TRBV7-9, the J gene TRBJ2-2, with D possibly being TRBD2 (5 bases). V was clipped by 5 bases and J by 4 bases, with 17 bases between them. CDR1 SEHNR and CDR2 FQNEAQ come from the germline V gene (reference sequence). CDR3 size: 16 residues. CDR3 DNA sequence: TGTGCCAGCAGCGACGGGATAAGATCCAGCACCGGGGAGCTGTTTTTT. Protein sequence: CASSDGIRSSTGELFF.

This chain uses TRBV28 with TRBJ1-5; 11 positions match TRBD1. The CDR3 runs 14 residues. Germline trimming cut 6 bases from V and 6 bases from J; bases unmatched to any gene: 4. CDR1 is MDHEN and CDR2 is SYDVKM in the germline V gene. The CDR3 bases are TGTGCCAGCAGGGAGGGGACAGGGGGTCAGCCCCAGCATTTT. Translation gives CASREGTGGQPQHF. The variable domain in full, completed from reference TRBV28 and TRBJ1-5, reads DVKVTQSSRYLVKRTGEKVFLECVQDMDHENMFWYRQDPGLGLRLIYFSYDVKMKEKGDIPEGYSVSREKKERFSLILESASTNQTSMYLCASREGTGGQPQHFGDGTRLSIL.

The rearrangement uses TRBV9 and TRBJ2-1; D gene unclear. This CDR3 contains 14 residues. The V end was cut by 1 base, the J end by 4 bases, with 9 bases between. Per germline, CDR1 SGDLS and CDR2 YYNGEE. The chain's CDR3 is CASSVYADYNEQFF. CDR3 sequence (DNA): TGTGCCAGCAGCGTATACGCGGATTACAATGAGCAGTTCTTC.

A few counts support this clone. The CDR3 reads CASSTGTSEQYF. The CDR3 DNA sequence: TGTGCCAGCAGCACCGGGACAAGCGAGCAGTACTTC. The chain has TRBV5-6 and TRBJ2-7; possibly TRBD1 for D (6 bases). Germline V gene sequence: CDR1 SGHDT, CDR2 YYEEEE. Trimming left V 4 bases short and J 6 bases short, with 11 bases between. There are 12 residues in the CDR3.

The rearrangement uses TRBV11-1 and TRBJ2-1; 9 nucleotides line up with TRBD2. This CDR3 has 15 residues. V shed 3 bases and J 8 bases; nucleotides not matched to a gene: 8. Germline V gives CDR1 SGHAT, CDR2 FQDESV (reference sequence). CDR3 sequence (DNA): TGTGCCAGCAGCTTCACGGGACTAGCCCCCGATGAGCAGTTCTTC. It is translated as CASSFTGLAPDEQFF.

This clone was seen more than once but under ten times. Here the CDR3 reads CASSETGGDGYTF. As DNA, the CDR3 is TGTGCCAGCAGCGAGACAGGGGGCGATGGCTACACCTTC. V usage is TRBV7-3 and J usage is TRBJ1-2; TRBD1 matches at 10 bases. CDR3 length: 13 amino acids. V shed 5 bases, J shed 6 bases, and the junction held 3 bases outside the gene matches. The germline V gene encodes CDR1 SGHTA and CDR2 FQGTGA.

This chain links TRBV18 with TRBJ2-7; 11 nucleotides match TRBD2. The germline V gene has CDR1 KGHSH and CDR2 LQKENI. The CDR3 has 15 residues. With 3 bases clipped from V and 3 bases from J, the junction kept 4 bases outside the gene matches. The CDR3 is CASSPLAGGGYEQYF. In nucleotides, the CDR3 is TGTGCCAGCTCACCTCTAGCGGGGGGAGGCTACGAGCAGTACTTC.

This chain connects TRBV5-1 to TRBJ2-7, with D perhaps matching TRBD2 (5 bases). Germline values: CDR1 SGHRS, CDR2 YFSETQ. CDR3 length: 13 residues. V shed 5 bases and J shed 7 bases, with 16 bases lying between them. The CDR3 DNA reads as TGCGCCAGCAGACCCCCGGGGAACGTGGAGCAGTACTTC. Translating it yields CASRPPGNVEQYF.